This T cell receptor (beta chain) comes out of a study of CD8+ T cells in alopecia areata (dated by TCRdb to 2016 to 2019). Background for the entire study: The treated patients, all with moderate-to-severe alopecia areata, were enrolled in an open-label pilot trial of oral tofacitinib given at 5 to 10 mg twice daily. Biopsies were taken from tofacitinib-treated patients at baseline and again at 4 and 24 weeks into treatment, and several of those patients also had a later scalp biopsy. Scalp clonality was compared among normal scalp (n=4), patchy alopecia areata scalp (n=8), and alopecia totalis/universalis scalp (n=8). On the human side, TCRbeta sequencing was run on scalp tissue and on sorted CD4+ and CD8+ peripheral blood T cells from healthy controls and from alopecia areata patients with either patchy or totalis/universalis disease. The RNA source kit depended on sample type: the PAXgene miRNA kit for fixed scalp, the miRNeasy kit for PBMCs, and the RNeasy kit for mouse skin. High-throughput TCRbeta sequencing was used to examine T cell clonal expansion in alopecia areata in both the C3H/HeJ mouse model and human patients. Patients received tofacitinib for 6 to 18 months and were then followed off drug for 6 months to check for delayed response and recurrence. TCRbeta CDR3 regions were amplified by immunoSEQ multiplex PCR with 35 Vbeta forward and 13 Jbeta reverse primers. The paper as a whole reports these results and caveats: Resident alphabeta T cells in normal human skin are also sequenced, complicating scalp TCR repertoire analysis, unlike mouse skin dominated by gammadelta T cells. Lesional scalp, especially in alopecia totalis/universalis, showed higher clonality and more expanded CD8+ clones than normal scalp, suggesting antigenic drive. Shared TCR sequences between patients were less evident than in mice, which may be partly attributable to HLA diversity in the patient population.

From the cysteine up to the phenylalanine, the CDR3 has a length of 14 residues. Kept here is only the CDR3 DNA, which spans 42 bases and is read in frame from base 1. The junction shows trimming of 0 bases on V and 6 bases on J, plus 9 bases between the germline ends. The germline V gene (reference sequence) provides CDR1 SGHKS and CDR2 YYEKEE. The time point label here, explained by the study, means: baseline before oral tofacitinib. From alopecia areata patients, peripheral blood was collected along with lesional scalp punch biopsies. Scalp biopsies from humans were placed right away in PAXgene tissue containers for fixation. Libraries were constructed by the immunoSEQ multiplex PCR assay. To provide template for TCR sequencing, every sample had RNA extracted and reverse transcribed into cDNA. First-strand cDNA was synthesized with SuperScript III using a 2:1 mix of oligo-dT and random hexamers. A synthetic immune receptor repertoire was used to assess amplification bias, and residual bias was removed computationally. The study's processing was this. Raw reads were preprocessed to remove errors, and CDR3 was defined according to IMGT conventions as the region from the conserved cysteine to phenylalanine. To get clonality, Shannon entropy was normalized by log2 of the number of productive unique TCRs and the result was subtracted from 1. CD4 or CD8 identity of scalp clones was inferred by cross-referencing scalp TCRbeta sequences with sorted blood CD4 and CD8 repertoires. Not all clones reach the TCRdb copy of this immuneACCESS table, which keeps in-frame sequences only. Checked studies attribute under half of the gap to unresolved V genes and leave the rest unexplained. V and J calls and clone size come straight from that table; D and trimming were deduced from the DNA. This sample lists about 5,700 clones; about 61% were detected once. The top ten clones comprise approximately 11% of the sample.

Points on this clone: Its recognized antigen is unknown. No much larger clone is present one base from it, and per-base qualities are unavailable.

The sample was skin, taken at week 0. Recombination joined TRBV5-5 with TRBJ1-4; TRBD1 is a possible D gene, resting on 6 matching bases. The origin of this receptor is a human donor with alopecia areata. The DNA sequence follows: TGTGCCAGCAGCTTGGACAGGGAGTATGAAAAACTGTTTTTT. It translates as CASSLDREYEKLFF.